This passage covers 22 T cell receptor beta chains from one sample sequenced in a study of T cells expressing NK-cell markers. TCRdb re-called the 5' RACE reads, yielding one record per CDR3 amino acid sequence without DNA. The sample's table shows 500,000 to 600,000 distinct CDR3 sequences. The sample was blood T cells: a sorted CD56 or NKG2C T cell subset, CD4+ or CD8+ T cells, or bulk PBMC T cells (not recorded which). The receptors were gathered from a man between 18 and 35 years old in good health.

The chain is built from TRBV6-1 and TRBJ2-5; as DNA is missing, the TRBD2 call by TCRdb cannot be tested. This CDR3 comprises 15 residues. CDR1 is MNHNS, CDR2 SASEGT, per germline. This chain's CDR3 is CASRASGRAGETQYF.

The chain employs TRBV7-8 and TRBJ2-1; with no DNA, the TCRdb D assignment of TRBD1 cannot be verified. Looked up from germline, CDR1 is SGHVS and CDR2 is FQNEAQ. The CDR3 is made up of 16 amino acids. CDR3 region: CASSPTALGPHNEQFF.

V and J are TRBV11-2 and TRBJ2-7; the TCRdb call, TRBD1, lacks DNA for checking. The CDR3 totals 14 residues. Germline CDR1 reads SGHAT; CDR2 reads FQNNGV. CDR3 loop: CASSYQHRDSTANF.

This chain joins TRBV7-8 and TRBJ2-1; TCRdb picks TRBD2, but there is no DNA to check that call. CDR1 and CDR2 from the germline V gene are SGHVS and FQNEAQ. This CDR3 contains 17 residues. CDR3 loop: CASSSDPGTSEYNEQFF.

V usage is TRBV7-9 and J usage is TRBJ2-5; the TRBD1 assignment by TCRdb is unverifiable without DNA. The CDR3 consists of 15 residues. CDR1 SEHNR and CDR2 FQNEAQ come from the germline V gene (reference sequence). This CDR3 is CASSAPFGIRETQYF.

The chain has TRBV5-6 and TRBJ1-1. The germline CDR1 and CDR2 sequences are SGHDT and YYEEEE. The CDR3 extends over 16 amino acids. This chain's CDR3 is CASSLGGRGRNTEAFF.

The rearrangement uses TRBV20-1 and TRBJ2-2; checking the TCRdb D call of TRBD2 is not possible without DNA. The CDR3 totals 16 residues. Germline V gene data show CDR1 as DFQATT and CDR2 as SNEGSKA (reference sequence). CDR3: CSARANSGRDTGELFF.

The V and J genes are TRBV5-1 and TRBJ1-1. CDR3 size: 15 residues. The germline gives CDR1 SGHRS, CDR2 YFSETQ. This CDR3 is CASSQVGSSNTEAFF.

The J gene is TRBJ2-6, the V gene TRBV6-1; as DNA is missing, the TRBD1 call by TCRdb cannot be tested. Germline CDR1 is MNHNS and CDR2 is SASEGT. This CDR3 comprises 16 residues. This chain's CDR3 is CASRPQGRTGANVLTF.

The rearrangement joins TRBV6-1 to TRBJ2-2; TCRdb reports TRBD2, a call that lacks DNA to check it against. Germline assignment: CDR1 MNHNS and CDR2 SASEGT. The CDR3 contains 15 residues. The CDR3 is CASKLASGKVGELFF.

The CDR3 sequence is CASSGGQGGQPQHF. The chain has TRBV5-6 and TRBJ1-5; TCRdb's D gene call, TRBD1, goes unchecked for lack of DNA. This CDR3 has 14 residues. Germline CDR1 and CDR2: SGHDT and YYEEEE.

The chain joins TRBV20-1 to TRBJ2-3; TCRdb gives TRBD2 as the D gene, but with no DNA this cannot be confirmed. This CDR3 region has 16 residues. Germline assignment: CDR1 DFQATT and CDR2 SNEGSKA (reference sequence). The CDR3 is CSAITGTPTSTDTQYF.

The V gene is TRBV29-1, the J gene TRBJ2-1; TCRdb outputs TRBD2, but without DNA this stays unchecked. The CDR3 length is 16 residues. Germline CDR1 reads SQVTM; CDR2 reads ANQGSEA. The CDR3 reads CSVEGLAGFPYNEQFF.

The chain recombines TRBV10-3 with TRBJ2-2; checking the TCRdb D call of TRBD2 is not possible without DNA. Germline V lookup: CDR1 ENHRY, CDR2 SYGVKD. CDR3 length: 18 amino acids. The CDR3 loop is CAISESPRTRGYTGELFF.

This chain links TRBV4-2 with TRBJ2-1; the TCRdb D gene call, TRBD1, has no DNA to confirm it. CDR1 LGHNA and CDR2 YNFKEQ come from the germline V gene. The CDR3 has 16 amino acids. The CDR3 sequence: CASSHSTGTGTHEQFF.

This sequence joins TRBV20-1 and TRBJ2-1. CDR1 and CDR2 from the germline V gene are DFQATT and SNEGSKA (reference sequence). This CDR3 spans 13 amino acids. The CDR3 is CSARPAGHNEQFF.

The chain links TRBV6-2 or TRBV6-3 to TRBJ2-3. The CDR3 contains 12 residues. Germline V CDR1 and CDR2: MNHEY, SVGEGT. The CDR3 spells CASSKQADTQYF.

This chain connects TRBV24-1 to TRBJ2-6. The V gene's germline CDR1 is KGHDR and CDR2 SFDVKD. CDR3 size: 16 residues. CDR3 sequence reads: CATSDPMLSGANVLTF.

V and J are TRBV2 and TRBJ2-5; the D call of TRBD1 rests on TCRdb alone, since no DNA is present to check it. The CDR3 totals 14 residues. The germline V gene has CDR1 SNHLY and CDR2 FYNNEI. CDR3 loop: CASLHPGHQETQYF.

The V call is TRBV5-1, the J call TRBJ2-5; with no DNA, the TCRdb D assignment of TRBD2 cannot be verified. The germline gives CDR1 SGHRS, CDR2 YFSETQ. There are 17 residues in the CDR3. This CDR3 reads CASSPGVTSGAQETQYF.

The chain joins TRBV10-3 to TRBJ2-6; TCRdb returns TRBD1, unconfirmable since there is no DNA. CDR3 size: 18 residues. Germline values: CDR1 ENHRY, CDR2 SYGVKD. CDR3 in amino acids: CAITPGQGARPGANVLTF.

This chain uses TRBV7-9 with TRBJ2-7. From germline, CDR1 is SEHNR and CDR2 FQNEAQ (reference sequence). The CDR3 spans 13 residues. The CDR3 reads CASSQSATYEQYF. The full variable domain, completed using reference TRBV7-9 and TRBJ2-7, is DTGVSQNPRHKITKRGQNVTFRCDPISEHNRLYWYRQTLGQGPEFLTYFQNEAQLEKSRLLSDRFSAERPKGSFSTLEIQRTEQGDSAMYLCASSQSATYEQYFGPGTRLTVT.